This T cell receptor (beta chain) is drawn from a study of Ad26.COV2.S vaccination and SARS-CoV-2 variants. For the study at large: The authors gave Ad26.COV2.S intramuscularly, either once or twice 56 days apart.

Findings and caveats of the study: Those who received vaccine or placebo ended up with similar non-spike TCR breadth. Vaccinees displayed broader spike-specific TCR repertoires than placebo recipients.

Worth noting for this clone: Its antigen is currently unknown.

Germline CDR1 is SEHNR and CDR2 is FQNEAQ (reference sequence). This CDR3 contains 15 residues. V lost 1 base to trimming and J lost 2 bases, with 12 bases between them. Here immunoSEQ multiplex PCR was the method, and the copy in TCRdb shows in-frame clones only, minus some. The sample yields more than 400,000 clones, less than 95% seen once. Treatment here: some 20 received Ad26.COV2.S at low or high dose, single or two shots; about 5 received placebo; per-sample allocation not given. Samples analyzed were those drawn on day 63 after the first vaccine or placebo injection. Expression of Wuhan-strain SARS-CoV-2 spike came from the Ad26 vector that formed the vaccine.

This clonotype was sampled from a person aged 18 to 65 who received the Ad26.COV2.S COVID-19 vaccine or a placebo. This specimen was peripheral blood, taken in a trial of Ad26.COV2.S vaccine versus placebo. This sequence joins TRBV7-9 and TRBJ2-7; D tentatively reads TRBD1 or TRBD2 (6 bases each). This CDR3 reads CASSLEGRGAYEQYF. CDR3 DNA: TGTGCCAGCAGCTTAGAGGGTAGGGGGGCCTACGAGCAGTACTTC.